This T cell receptor (beta chain) stems from a study of cytomegalovirus exposure and HLA in healthy donors. Whole-study findings and limits: TCR beta chains numbering approximately 150 were designated cytomegalovirus-associated.

A remark on this clone: Its antigen is still unknown.

Researchers ran the PCR with 60 Vbeta and 13 Jbeta primers. Some clones are missing from TCRdb's copy, which holds only in-frame ones; the method was immunoSEQ multiplex PCR. The table has about 190,000 clones, over 60% seen once. The CDR3 totals 15 residues. Germline V CDR1 and CDR2: SGHKS, YYEKEE (reference sequence). V lost 0 bases and J 2 bases, leaving 6 bases between the germline ends. Healthy bone marrow donors made up the donors. The specimen sequenced was PBMCs. The V call is TRBV5-5, the J call TRBJ2-6; D possibly corresponds to TRBD2 (6 bases). The TCR sequence derives from a woman under 40 in good health and CMV-seropositive. The CDR3 DNA reads TGTGCCAGCAGCTTGGGGGGGGCTGGGGCCAACGTCCTGACTTTC. Translation: CASSLGGAGANVLTF.